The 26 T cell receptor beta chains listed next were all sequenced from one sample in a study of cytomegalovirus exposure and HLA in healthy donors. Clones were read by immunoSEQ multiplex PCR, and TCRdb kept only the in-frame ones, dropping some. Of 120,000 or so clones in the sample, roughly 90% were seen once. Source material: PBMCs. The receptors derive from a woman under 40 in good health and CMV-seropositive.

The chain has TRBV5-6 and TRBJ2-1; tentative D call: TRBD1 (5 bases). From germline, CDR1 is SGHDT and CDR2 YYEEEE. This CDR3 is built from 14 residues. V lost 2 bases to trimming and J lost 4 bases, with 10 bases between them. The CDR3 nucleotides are TGTGCCAGCAGCTTAGGGGTGGTGTACAATGAGCAGTTCTTC. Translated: CASSLGVVYNEQFF.

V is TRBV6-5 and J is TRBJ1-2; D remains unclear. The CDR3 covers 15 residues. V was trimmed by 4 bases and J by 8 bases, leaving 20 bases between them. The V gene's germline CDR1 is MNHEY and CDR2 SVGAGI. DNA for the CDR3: TGTGCCAGCAGTTCCCTATCCCTCCCCACCGCGGGCTACACCTTC. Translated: CASSSLSLPTAGYTF.

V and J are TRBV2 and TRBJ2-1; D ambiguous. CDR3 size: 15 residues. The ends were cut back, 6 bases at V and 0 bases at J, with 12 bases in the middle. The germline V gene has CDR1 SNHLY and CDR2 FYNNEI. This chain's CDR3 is CASSYQTSSYNEQFF. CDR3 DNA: TGTGCCAGCAGCTACCAAACGAGCTCCTACAATGAGCAGTTCTTC.

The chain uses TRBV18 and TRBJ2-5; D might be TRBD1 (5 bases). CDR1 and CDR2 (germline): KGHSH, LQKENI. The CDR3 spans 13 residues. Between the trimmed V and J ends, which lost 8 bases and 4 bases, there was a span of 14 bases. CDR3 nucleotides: TGTGCCAGCGTCCCAGGGAACGGAGAGACCCAGTACTTC. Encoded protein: CASVPGNGETQYF.

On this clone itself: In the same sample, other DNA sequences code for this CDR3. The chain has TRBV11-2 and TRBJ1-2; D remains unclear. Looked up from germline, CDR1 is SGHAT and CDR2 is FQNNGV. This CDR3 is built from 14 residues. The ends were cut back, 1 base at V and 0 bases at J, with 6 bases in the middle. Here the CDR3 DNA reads TGTGCCAGCAGCTTAGGGGGAGCTAACTATGGCTACACCTTC. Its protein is CASSLGGANYGYTF. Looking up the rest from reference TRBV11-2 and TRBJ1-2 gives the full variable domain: EAGVAQSPRYKIIEKRQSVAFWCNPISGHATLYWYQQILGQGPKLLIQFQNNGVVDDSQLPKDRFSAERLKGVDSTLKIQPAKLEDSAVYLCASSLGGANYGYTFGSGTRLTVV.

CDR3 loop: CASRRTGADTQYF. The CDR3 coding sequence is TGTGCCAGCAGGCGGACAGGTGCAGATACGCAGTATTTT. V and J are TRBV11-3 and TRBJ2-3; 7 nucleotides match TRBD1. The CDR3 consists of 13 residues. CDR1 and CDR2 (germline): SGHNT, YENEEA. V lost 6 bases, J lost 4 bases, and 4 bases stayed unmatched.

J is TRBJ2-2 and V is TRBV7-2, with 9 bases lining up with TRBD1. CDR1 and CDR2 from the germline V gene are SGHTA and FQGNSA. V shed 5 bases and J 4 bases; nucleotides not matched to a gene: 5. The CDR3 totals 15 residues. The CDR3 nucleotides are TGTGCCAGCAGCCCAAGACAGGGGGGCACCGGGGAGCTGTTTTTT. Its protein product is CASSPRQGGTGELFF.

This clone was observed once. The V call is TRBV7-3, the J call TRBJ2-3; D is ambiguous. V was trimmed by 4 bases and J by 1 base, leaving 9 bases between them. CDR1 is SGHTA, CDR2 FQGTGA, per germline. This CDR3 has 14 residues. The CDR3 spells CASSSTEGTDTQYF. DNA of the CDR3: TGTGCCAGCAGCTCGACCGAGGGCACAGATACGCAGTATTTT. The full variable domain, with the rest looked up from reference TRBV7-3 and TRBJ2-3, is GAGVSQTPSNKVTEKGKYVELRCDPISGHTALYWYRQSLGQGPEFLIYFQGTGAADDSGLPNDRFFAVRPEGSVSTLKIQRTERGDSAVYLCASSSTEGTDTQYFGPGTRLTVL.

CDR3 loop: CATSRERDPNQPQHF. In DNA, the CDR3 is TGTGCCACCAGCAGAGAGCGGGACCCCAATCAGCCCCAGCATTTT. The chain recombines TRBV15 with TRBJ1-5; perhaps TRBD1 as D (5 bases). CDR3 length: 15 residues. The V end lost 0 bases, the J end lost 3 bases, and 9 bases lay between the germline ends. Germline V gene data show CDR1 as LNHNV and CDR2 as YYDKDF (reference sequence).

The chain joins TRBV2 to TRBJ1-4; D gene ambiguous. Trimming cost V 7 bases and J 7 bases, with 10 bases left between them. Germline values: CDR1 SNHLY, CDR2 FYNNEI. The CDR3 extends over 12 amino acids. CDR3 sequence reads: CASTEEVEKLFF. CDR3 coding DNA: TGTGCCAGCACCGAGGAGGTTGAAAAACTGTTTTTT.

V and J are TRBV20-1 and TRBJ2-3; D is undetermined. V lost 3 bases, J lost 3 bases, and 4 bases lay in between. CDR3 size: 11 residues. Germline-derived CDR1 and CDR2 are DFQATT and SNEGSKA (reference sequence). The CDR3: CSARRTDTQYF. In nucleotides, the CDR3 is TGCAGTGCTAGGAGGACAGATACGCAGTATTTT.

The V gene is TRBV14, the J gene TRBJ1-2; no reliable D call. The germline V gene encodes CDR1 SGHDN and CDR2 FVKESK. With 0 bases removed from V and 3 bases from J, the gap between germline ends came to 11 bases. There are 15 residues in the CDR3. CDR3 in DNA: TGTGCCAGCAGCCAAGATCTCGGGATCGACTATGGCTACACCTTC. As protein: CASSQDLGIDYGYTF. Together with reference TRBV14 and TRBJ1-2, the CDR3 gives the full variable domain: EAGVTQFPSHSVIEKGQTVTLRCDPISGHDNLYWYRRVMGKEIKFLLHFVKESKQDESGMPNNRFLAERTGGTYSTLKVQPAELEDSGVYFCASSQDLGIDYGYTFGSGTRLTVV.

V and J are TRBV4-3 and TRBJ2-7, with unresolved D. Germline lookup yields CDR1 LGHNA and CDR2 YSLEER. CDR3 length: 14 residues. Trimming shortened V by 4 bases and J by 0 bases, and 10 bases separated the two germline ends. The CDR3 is CASSPLVYSYEQYF. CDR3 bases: TGCGCCAGCAGCCCGTTAGTATACTCCTACGAGCAGTACTTC.

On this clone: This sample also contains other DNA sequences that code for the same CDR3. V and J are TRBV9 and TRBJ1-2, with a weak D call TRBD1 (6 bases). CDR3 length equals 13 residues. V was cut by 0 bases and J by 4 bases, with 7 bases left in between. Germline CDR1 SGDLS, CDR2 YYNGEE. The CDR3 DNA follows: TGTGCCAGCAGCGTAGGACAGGCCTATGGCTACACCTTC. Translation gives CASSVGQAYGYTF.

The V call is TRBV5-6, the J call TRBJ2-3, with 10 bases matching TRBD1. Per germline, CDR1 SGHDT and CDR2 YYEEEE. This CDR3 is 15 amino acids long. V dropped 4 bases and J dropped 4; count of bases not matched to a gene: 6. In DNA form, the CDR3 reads TGTGCCAGCAGCATTGACAGGGGGCTGGCAGATACGCAGTATTTT. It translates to CASSIDRGLADTQYF.

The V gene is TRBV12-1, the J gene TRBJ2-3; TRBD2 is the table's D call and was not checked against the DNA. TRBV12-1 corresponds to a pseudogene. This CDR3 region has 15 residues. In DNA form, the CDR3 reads TGTGCCAGCAGCTTTGCCCTAACCCCCAAGGATACGCAGTATTTT. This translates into CASSFALTPKDTQYF.

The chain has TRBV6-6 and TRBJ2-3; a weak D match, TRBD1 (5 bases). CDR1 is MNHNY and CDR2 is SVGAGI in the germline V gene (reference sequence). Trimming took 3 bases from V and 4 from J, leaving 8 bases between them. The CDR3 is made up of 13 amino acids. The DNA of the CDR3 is TGTGCCAGCAGTTATTCCAGGGCAGATACGCAGTATTTT. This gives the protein CASSYSRADTQYF.

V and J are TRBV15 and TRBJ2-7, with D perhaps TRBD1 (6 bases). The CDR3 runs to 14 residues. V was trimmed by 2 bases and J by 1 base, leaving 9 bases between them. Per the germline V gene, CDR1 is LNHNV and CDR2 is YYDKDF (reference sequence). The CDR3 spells CATSRMTGSYEQYF. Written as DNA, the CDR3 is TGTGCCACCAGCAGAATGACAGGATCCTACGAGCAGTACTTC.

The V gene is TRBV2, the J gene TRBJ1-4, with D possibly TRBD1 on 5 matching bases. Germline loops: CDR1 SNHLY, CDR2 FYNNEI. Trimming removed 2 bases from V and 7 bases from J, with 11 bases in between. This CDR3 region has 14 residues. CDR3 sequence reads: CASSEYRGGEKLFF. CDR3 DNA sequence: TGTGCCAGCAGTGAATATAGGGGAGGTGAAAAACTGTTTTTT.

CDR3 loop: CSVSGTASGNTIYF. CDR3 DNA sequence: TGCAGCGTTTCCGGGACAGCCTCTGGAAACACCATATATTTT. The chain employs TRBV29-1 and TRBJ1-3; TRBD1 matches at 7 bases. Germline V lookup: CDR1 SQVTM, CDR2 ANQGSEA. This CDR3 comprises 14 residues. V was clipped by 5 bases and J by 0 bases; unmatched bases: 4.

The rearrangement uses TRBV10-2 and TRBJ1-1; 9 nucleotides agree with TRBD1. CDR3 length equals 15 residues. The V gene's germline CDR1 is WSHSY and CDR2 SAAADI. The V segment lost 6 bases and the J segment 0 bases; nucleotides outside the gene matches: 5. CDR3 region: CASRTGGGLNTEAFF. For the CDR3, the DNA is TGCGCCAGCAGGACAGGGGGAGGACTGAACACTGAAGCTTTCTTT.

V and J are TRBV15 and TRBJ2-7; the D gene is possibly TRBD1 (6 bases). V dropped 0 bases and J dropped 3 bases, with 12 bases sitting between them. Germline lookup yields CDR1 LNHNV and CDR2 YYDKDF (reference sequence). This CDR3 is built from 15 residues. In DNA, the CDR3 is TGTGCCACCAGCAGAGATACAGGGTGGATCTACGAGCAGTACTTC. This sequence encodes CATSRDTGWIYEQYF. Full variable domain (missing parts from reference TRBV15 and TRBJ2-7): DAMVIQNPRYQVTQFGKPVTLSCSQTLNHNVMYWYQQKSSQAPKLLFHYYDKDFNNEADTPDNFQSRRPNTSFCFLDIRSPGLGDTAMYLCATSRDTGWIYEQYFGPGTRLTVT.

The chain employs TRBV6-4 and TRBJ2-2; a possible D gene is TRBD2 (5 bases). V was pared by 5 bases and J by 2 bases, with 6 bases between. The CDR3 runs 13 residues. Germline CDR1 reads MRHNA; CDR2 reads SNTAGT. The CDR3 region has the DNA TGTGCCAGCAGTCCTAGCAACACCGGGGAGCTGTTTTTT. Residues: CASSPSNTGELFF.

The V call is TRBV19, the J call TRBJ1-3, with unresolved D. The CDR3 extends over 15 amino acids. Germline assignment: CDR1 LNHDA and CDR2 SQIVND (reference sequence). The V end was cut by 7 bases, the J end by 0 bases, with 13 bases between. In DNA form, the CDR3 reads TGTGCCAGTAATCGGGGAGGCTTCTCTGGAAACACCATATATTTT. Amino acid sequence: CASNRGGFSGNTIYF.

The CDR3 is CASSPGRLALNYEQYF. CDR3 DNA sequence: TGTGCCAGCAGTCCGGGGCGACTAGCGCTAAACTACGAGCAGTACTTC. J is TRBJ2-7 and V is TRBV27, with 8 bases fitting TRBD2. Per the germline V gene, CDR1 is MNHEY and CDR2 is SMNVEV (reference sequence). V was pared by 5 bases and J by 3 bases, with 12 bases of the junction left unmatched. This CDR3 has 16 amino acids.

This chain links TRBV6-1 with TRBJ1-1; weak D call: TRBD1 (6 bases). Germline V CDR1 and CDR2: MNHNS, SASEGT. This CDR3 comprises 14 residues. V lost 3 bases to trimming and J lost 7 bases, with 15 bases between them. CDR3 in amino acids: CASSDRDKVNEAFF. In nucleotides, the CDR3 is TGTGCCAGCAGTGACCGGGACAAGGTAAATGAAGCTTTCTTT.